This T cell receptor (beta chain) was recorded in a study of beta chain features in type 1 diabetes (dated 2018 in TCRdb). Turning to the overall study: Mean age, gender distribution, total cell number and subset yield were not different between patients and healthy donors. A total of under 120,000,000 sorted cells were examined across all samples, and RNA yield correlated strongly with the number of cells per subset. The study compared TCRB repertoires of sorted circulating CD4+ T cell subsets between recently diagnosed type 1 diabetes patients and matched healthy donors. Regulatory and stem cell-like memory subsets were obtained from only 8 patients and roughly eight healthy donors, while naive and central memory subsets were obtained from all 30 or so donors.

The cysteine opens and the phenylalanine closes a CDR3 of 17 amino acids. Of all the DNA, just the CDR3 is kept, 51 bases in frame from base 1. V is pruned by 0 bases and J by 5 bases, leaving 10 bases of the junction without a gene match. Per the germline V gene, SGHRS is the CDR1 and YFSETQ is the CDR2. For this clone: Its specific antigen is unknown. Per-nucleotide qualities are absent, and no much larger clonotype sits a single base away.

What the authors observed across the whole study: Fewer insertions and more nucleotide deletions at VDJ recombination sites were observed in patients with type 1 diabetes, implying thymic rearrangement abnormalities. Naive, central memory and regulatory TCRB repertoires appeared more similar among patients than among healthy donors. PCR may preferentially amplify shorter templates, but because patient and control samples were amplified and corrected together, any resulting skew would affect both groups equally. In all four CD4+ subsets, TCRB CDR3 length was moderately but significantly shorter in type 1 diabetes patients. HLA sub-analyses involved small numbers of individuals, so any influence of HLA type on TCRB rearrangement remained unresolved. Sequencing cDNA rather than genomic DNA could over-represent highly expressing activated cells, although activation and CD3 levels did not differ between groups.

The entire amount of isolated RNA was reverse transcribed using the High Capacity cDNA Reverse Transcription Kit, so the sequenced TCRB transcripts were expressed ones. Naive, central memory and regulatory T cell samples underwent deep immunoSEQ sequencing, averaging around 4 million total reads per sample. After sorted cells were lysed in RLT buffer, RNA was extracted with DNase-treated RNeasy Micro or Mini kits, with the choice depending on cell number. To prevent cross-contamination, every cell subset was processed on its own, while patient and healthy donor samples were processed together. The immunoSEQ multiplex PCR was used to amplify TCRB sequences from cDNA, yielding 87-bp fragments that span the CDR3 region. Amplicons were sequenced on the Illumina HiSeq platform. As for how the authors treated the data: Synthetic template baselines were used to correct PCR bias computationally, reads within Hamming distance 2 were collapsed, and singletons that could not be merged were discarded. By aligning reads against IMGT, V, D and J genes, CDR3 length, and insertions or deletions at six rearrangement sites were assigned. Within each subset, clonotype counts were normalized to sorted cell number, and only after that were true diversity and Gini coefficients computed with the tcR R package. The overlap coefficient, calculated on TCRB nucleotide sequences, was used to quantify repertoire sharing. The table comes from immuneACCESS by way of TCRdb, which keeps in-frame sequences with V and J called. Part of the clones is missing from these tables; in studies checked, under half for an unresolved V gene and the rest for unknown reasons. For V, J and clone size, that table is used; D and trimming come from the DNA. This sample has around 280,000 clones in its table, and 7.5% to 9.5% of those were observed once. The leading ten clones occupy approximately 0.99% of the sample.

Each donor gave one peripheral blood draw, averaging roughly 0.11 L, which was collected into heparinised tubes. A BD FACSAria II was used to sort naive, central memory, regulatory and stem cell-like memory CD4+ T cells with a panel that included CD45RO, CCR7, CD25, CD127, CD95 and CD27. Every sorted population had a purity above 95%. PBMCs were isolated right away by Lymphoprep density gradient centrifugation and were stained directly, without culture. So that batch effects would be minimized, each experiment stained and sorted samples in pairs, pairing one healthy donor with one patient. Sequencing input: central memory CD4+ T cells from blood. Recombination joined TRBV5-1 with TRBJ1-1, with 10 bases matching TRBD1. The clonotype comes from a woman in her late teens or twenties in good health. Here is the DNA: TGCGCCAGCAGCTTGGCCCCTACCGGGACAGGGGAGACTGAAGCTTTCTTT. Its product reads: CASSLAPTGTGETEAFF.